This entry features one TCR beta chain sequence. The sample is drawn from a study of shared T cell receptors in the human thymus. Looked up from germline, CDR1 is SGHVS and CDR2 is FQNEAQ. CDR3 length: 20 residues. The V and J ends lost 7 bases and 0 bases, in that order; junction bases with no gene match: 18. Method: immunoSEQ multiplex PCR; TCRdb's copy keeps in-frame clones and lacks some. Among about 730,000 clones, approximately 83% were seen once, and the ten largest hold under 0.012%. These data were also filed under a second study, of human thymus T cells. As reported in that work: The thymus tissue came from resections taken during corrective heart surgery.

This sequence originates from a girl younger than two with a congenital heart defect. The rearrangement links TRBV7-8 to TRBJ2-6; TRBD2 aligns across 7 bases. Sequences were obtained from thymocytes. DNA for the CDR3: TGTGCCAGCATCCTACTACAAGGACTAGACTGCGACTCTGGGGCCAACGTCCTGACTTTC. Translating it yields CASILLQGLDCDSGANVLTF.